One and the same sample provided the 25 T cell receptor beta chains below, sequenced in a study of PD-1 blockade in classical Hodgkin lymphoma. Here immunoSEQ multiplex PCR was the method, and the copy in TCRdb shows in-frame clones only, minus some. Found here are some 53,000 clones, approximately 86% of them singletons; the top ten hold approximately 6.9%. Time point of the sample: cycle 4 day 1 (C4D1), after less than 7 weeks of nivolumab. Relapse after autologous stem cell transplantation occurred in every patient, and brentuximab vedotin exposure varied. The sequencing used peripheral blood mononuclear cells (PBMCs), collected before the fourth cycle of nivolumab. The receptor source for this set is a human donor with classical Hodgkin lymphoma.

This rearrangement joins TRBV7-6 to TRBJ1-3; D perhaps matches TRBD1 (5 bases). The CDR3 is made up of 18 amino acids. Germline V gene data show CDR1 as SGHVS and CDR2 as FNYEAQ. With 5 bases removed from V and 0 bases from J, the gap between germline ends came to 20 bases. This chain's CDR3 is CASSATGAQTHSGNTIYF. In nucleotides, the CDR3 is TGTGCCAGCAGCGCGACCGGGGCCCAGACTCACTCTGGAAACACCATATATTTT. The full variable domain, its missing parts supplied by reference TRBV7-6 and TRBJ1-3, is GAGVSQSPRYKVTKRGQDVALRCDPISGHVSLYWYRQALGQGPEFLTYFNYEAQQDKSGLPNDRFSAERPEGSISTLTIQRTEQRDSAMYRCASSATGAQTHSGNTIYFGEGSWLTVV.

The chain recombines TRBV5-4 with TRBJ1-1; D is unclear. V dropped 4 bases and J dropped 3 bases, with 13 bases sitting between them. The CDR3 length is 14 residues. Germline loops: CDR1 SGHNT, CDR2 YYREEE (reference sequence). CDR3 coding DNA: TGTGCCAGCAGCCCCCTGCCCGCAGACACTGAAGCTTTCTTT. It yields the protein CASSPLPADTEAFF.

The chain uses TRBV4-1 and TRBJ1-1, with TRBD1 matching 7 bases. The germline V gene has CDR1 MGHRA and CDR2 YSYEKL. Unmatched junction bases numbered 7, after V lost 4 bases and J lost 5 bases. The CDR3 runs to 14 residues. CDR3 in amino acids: CASSRPGGPTEAFF. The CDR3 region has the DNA TGCGCCAGCAGCCGCCCAGGGGGTCCGACTGAAGCTTTCTTT.

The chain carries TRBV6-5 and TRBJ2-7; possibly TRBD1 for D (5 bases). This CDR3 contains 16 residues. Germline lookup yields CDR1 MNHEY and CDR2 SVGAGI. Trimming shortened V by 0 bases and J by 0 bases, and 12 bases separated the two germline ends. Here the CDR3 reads CASSYSGASSSYEQYF. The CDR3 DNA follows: TGTGCCAGCAGTTACTCTGGGGCGTCTAGCTCCTACGAGCAGTACTTC.

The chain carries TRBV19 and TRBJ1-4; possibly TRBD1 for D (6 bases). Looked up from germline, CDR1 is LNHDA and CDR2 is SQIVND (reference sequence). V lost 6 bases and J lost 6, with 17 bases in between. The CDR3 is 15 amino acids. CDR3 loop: CASRPRVGAHEKLFF. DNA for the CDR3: TGTGCCAGTAGACCTCGGGTGGGGGCTCATGAAAAACTGTTTTTT.

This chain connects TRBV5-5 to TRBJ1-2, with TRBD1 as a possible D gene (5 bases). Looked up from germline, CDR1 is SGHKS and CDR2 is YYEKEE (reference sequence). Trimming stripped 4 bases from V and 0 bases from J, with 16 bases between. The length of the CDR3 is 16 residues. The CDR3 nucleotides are TGTGCCAGCAGCCCGGGACCAACCCCAGCTAACTATGGCTACACCTTC. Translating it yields CASSPGPTPANYGYTF.

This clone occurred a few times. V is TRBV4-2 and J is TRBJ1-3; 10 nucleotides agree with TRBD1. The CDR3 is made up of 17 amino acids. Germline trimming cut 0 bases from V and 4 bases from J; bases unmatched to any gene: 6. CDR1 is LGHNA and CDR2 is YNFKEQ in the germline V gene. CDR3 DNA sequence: TGTGCCAGCAGCCAAGAGAGGACAGGGGGTATCGGAAACACCATATATTTT. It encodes CASSQERTGGIGNTIYF.

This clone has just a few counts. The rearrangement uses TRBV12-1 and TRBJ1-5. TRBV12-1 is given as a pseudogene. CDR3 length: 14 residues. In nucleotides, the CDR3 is TGTGCCAGCAGCCCTTCCACCCCTAATCAGCCCCAGCATTTT. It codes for CASSPSTPNQPQHF.

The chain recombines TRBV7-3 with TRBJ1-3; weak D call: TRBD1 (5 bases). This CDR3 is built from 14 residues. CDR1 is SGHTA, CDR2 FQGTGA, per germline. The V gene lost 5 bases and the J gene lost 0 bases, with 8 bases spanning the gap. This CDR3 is CASSLGGSGNTIYF. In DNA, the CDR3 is TGTGCCAGCAGCCTCGGGGGCTCTGGAAACACCATATATTTT.

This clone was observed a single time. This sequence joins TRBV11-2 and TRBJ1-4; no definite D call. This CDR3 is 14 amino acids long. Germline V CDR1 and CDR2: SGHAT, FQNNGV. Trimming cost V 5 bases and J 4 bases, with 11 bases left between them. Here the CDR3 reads CASSAAFLNEKLFF. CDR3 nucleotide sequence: TGTGCCAGCAGCGCTGCGTTTCTTAATGAAAAACTGTTTTTT.

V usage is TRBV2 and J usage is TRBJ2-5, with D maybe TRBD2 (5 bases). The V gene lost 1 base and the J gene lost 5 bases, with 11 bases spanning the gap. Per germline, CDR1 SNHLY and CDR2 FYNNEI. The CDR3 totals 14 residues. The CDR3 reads CASSEVAGGETQYF. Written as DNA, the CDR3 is TGTGCCAGCAGTGAAGTGGCAGGCGGGGAGACCCAGTACTTC.

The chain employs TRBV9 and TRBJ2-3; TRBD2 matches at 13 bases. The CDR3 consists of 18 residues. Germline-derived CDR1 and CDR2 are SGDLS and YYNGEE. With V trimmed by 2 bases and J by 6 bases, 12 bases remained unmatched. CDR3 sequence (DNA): TGTGCCAGCAGCGTCAGCTTACCGGGACTAGCGGGACCGGATACGCAGTATTTT. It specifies CASSVSLPGLAGPDTQYF.

The CDR3 DNA reads TGTGCCAGCAAATTTGGCACCACTAATGAAAAACTGTTTTTT. It translates to CASKFGTTNEKLFF. The rearrangement uses TRBV6-6 and TRBJ1-4; D gene unclear. This CDR3 region has 14 residues. CDR1 is MNHNY and CDR2 is SVGAGI in the germline V gene (reference sequence). V was shortened by 7 bases and J by 2 bases, with 11 bases between the two germline ends.

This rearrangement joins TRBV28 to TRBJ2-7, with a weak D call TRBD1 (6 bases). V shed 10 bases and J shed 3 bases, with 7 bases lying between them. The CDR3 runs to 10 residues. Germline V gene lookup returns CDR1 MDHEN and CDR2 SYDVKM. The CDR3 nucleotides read TGTGCCACCAGGGGCTACGAGCAGTACTTC. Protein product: CATRGYEQYF.

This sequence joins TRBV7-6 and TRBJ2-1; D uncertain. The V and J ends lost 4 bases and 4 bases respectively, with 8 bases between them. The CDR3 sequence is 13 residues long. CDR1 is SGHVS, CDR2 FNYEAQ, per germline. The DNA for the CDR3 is TGTGCCAGCAGCTCCGGACGGTACAATGAGCAGTTCTTC. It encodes CASSSGRYNEQFF.

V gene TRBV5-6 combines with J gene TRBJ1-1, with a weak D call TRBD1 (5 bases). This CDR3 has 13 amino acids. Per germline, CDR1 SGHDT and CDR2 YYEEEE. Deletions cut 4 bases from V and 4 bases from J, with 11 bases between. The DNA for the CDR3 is TGTGCCAGCAGCCCGCCCGGGGCCACTGAAGCTTTCTTT. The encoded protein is CASSPPGATEAFF.

CDR3 bases: TGTGCCAGCAGTCTAGGGCAGCTCCAAACCGGGGAGCTGTTTTTT. Its protein product is CASSLGQLQTGELFF. The rearrangement joins TRBV27 to TRBJ2-2; D is unclear. This CDR3 comprises 15 residues. The V gene lost 5 bases and the J gene lost 5 bases, with 15 bases spanning the gap. Per the germline V gene, CDR1 is MNHEY and CDR2 is SMNVEV (reference sequence).

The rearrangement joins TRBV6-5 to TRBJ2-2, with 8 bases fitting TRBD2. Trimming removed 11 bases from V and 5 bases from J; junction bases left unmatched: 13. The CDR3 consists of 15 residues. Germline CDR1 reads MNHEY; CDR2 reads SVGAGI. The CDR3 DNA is TGTGCCGCATCGCGGGGGGCCCCGGAGACCGGGGAGCTGTTTTTT. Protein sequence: CAASRGAPETGELFF.

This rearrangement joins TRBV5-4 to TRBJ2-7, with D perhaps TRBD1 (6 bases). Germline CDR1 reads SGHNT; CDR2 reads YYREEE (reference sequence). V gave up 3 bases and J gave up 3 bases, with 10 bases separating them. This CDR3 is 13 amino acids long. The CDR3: CASSSGQSYEQYF. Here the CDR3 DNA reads TGTGCCAGCAGCTCAGGACAGAGCTACGAGCAGTACTTC.

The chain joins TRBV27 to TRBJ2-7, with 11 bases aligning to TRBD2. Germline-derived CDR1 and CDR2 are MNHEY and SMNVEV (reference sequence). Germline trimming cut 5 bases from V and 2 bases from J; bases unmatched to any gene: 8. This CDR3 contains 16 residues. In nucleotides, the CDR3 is TGTGCCAGCAGTACACTAGCGGGAGAACTAGCCTACGAGCAGTACTTC. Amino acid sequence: CASSTLAGELAYEQYF.

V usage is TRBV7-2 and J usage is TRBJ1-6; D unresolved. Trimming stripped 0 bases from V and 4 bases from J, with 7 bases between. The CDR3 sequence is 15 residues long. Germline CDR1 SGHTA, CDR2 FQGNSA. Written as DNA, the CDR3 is TGTGCCAGCAGCTTAGCCCAGGCATATAATTCACCCCTCCACTTT. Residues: CASSLAQAYNSPLHF.

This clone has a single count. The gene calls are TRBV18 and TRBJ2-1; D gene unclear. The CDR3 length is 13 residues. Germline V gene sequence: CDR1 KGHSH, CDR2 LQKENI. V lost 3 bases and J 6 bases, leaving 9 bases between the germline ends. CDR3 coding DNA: TGTGCCAGCTCACCGGTAGAAGGCAATGAGCAGTTCTTC. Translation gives CASSPVEGNEQFF.

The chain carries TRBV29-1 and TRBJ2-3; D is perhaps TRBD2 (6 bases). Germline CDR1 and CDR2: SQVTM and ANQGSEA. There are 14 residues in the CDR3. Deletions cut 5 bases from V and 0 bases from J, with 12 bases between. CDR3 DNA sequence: TGCAGCGTTACGGGACTGACTAGCACAGATACGCAGTATTTT. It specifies CSVTGLTSTDTQYF.

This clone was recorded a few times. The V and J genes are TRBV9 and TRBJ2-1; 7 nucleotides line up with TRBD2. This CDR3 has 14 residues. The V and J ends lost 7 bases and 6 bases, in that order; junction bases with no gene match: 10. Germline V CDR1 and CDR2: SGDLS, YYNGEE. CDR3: CASGPGRPINEQFF. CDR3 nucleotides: TGTGCCAGCGGTCCCGGGAGGCCGATCAATGAGCAGTTCTTC. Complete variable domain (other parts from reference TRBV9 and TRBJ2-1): DSGVTQTPKHLITATGQRVTLRCSPRSGDLSVYWYQQSLDQGLQFLIQYYNGEERAKGNILERFSAQQFPDLHSELNLSSLELGDSALYFCASGPGRPINEQFFGPGTRLTVL.

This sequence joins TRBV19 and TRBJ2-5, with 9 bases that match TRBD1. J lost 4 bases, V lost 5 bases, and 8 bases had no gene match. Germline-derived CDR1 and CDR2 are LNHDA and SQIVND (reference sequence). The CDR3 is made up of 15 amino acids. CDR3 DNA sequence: TGTGCCAGTAGTCTCGGGACAGGGCTAACAGAGACCCAGTACTTC. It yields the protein CASSLGTGLTETQYF.